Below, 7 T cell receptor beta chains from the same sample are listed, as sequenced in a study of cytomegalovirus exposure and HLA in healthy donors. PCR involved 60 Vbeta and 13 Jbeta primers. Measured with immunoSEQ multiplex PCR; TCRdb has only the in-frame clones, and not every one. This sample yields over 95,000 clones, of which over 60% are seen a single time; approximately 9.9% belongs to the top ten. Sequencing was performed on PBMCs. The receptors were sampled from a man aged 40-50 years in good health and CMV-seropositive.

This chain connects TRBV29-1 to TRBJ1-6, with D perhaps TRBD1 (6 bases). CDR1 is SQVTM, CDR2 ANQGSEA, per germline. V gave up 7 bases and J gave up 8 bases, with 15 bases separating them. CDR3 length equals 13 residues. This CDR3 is CSANTGRDSPLHF. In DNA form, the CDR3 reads TGCAGCGCAAATACAGGGAGGGATTCACCCCTCCACTTT.

CDR3 DNA sequence: TGTGCCAGCAGCCCCCTGCCGGGGGGGCCAGATACGCAGTATTTT. The encoded protein is CASSPLPGGPDTQYF. V gene TRBV7-2 combines with J gene TRBJ2-3; 8 positions match TRBD2. The trim removed 5 bases at V and 4 bases at J, leaving 8 bases unmatched. The CDR3 is 15 amino acids. The V gene's germline CDR1 is SGHTA and CDR2 FQGNSA.

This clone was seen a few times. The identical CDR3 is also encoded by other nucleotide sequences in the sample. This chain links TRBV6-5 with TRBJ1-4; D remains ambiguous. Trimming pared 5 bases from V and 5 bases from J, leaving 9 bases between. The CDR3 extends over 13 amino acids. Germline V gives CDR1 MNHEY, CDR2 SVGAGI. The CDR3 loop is CASSRQVNEKLFF. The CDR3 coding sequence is TGTGCCAGCAGTAGACAAGTAAATGAAAAACTGTTTTTT.

CDR3 residues: CTRGGGDTDTQYF. CDR3 coding DNA: TGCACCAGAGGGGGTGGGGACACAGATACGCAGTATTTT. The rearrangement uses TRBV1 and TRBJ2-3; the D call of TRBD1 is as the table states it, not checked on the DNA. TRBV1 has pseudogene status. The CDR3 loop spans 13 amino acids.

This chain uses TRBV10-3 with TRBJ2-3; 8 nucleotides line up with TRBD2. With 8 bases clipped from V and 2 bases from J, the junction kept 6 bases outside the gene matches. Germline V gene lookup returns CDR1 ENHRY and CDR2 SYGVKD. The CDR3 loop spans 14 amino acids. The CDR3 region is CAIGSGGDTDTQYF. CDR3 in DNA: TGTGCCATCGGATCGGGGGGGGACACAGATACGCAGTATTTT.

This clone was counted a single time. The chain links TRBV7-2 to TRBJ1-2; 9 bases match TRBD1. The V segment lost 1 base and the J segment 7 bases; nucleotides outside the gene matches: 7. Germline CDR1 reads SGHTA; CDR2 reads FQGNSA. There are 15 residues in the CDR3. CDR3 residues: CASSLEQGAFGGYTF. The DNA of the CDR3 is TGTGCCAGCAGCTTAGAACAGGGGGCTTTCGGTGGCTACACCTTC.

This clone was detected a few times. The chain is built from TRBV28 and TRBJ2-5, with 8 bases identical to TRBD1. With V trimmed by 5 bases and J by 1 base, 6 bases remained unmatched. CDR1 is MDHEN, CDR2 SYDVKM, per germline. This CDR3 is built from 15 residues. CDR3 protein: CASSRTGGSQETQYF. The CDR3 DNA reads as TGTGCCAGCAGTAGAACAGGGGGGTCCCAAGAGACCCAGTACTTC.